This T cell receptor (beta chain) was sequenced in a study of T cells in narcolepsy. Looking at the study overall: Patients with NT1 or NT2 and healthy control donors were enrolled. Study outcomes and limitations: Autoreactive HCRT-specific and TRIB2-specific clonotypes were marked in same-patient CSF-versus-blood CD4+ comparisons. Autoreactive clone sequences were missing from some blood memory CD4+ repertoires. Autoreactive clonotypes reportedly recurred in blood of same and different patients, not controls.

Produced via immunoSEQ multiplex PCR; TCRdb's table is partial and in-frame only. The profile shows tens of thousands of clones, roughly 62% of them singletons. CDR3 length equals 14 residues. With V trimmed by 6 bases and J by 5 bases, 9 bases remained unmatched. Germline V lookup: CDR1 MNHNS, CDR2 SASEGT. In regard to this clone: What it recognizes is unknown.

The rearrangement uses TRBV6-1 and TRBJ2-5; 7 nucleotides align to TRBD1. The receptor was derived from a human donor in good health. Input material: memory (CD45RA-) CD4+ T cells from blood. This chain's CDR3 is CASSFTGVGETQYF. The CDR3, as DNA: TGTGCCAGCAGCTTTACAGGGGTTGGGGAGACCCAGTACTTC.